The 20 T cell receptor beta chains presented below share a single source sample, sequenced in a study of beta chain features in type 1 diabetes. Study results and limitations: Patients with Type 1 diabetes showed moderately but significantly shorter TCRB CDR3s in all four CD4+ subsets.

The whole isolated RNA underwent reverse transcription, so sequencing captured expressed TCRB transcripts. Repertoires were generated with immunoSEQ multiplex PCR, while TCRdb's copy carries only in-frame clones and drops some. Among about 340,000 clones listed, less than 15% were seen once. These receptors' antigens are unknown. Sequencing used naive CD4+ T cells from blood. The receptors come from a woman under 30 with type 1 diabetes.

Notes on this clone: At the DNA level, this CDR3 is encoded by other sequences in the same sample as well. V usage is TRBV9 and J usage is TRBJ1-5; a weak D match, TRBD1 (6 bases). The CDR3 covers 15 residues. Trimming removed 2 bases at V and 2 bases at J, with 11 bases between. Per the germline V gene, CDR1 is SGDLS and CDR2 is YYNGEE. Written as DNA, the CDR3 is TGTGCCAGCAGCGTGGGAGGGGGTGGCAATCAGCCCCAGCATTTT. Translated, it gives CASSVGGGGNQPQHF.

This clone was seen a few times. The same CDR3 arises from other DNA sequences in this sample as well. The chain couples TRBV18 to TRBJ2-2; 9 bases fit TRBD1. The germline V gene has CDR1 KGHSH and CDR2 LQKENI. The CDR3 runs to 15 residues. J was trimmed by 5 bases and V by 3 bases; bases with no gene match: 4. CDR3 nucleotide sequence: TGTGCCAGCTCACCGCCGGGACAGGGAACCGGGGAGCTGTTTTTT. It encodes CASSPPGQGTGELFF. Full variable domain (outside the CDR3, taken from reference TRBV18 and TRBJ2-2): NAGVMQNPRHLVRRRGQEARLRCSPMKGHSHVYWYRQLPEEGLKFMVYLQKENIIDESGMPKERFSAEFPKEGPSILRIQQVVRGDSAAYFCASSPPGQGTGELFFGEGSRLTVL.

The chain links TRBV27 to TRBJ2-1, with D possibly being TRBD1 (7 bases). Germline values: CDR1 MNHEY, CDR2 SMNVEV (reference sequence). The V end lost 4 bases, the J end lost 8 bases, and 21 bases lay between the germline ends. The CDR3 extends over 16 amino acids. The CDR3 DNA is TGTGCCAGCAGTTCCCCGACAGGGACTGGCCGTGATGAGCAGTTCTTC. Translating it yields CASSSPTGTGRDEQFF.

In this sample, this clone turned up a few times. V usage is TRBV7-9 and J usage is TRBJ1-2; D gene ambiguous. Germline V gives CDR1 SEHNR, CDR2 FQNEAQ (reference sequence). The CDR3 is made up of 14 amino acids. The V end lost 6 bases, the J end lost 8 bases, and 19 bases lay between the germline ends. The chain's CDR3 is CASSRDGSSGGYTF. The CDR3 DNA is TGTGCCAGCAGTCGCGACGGGAGTTCGGGAGGCTACACCTTC.

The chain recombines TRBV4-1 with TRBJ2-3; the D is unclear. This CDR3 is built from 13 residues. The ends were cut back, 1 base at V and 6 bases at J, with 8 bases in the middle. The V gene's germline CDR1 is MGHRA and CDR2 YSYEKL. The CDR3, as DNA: TGCGCCAGCAGCCAAGTTATACTCGATACGCAGTATTTT. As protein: CASSQVILDTQYF.

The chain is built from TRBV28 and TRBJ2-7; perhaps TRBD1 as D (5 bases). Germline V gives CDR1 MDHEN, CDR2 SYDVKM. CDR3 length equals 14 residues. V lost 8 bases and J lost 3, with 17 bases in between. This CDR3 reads CASYGQGKGYEQYF. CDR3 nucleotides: TGTGCCAGCTACGGGCAGGGAAAAGGCTACGAGCAGTACTTC.

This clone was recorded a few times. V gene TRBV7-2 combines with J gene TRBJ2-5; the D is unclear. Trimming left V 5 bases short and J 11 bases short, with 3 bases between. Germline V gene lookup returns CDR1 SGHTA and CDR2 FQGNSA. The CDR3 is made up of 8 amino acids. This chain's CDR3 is CASSLQYF. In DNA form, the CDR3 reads TGTGCCAGCAGCCTGCAGTACTTC. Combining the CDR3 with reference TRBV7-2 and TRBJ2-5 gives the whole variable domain GAGVSQSPSNKVTEKGKDVELRCDPISGHTALYWYRQSLGQGLEFLIYFQGNSAPDKSGLPSDRFSAERTGGSVSTLTIQRTQQEDSAVYLCASSLQYFGPGTRLLVL.

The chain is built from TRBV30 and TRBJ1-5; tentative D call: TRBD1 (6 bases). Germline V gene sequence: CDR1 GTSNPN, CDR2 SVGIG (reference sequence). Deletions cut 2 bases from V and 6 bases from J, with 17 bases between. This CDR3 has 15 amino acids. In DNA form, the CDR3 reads TGTGCCTGGAGTACCAGGGGTAGGGATAGTCAGCCCCAGCATTTT. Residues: CAWSTRGRDSQPQHF.

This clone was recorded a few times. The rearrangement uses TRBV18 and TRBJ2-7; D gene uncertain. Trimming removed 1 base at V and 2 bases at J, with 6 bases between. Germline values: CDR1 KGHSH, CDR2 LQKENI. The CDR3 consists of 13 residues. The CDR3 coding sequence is TGTGCCAGCTCACCACTGTCAGCCTACGAGCAGTACTTC. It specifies CASSPLSAYEQYF.

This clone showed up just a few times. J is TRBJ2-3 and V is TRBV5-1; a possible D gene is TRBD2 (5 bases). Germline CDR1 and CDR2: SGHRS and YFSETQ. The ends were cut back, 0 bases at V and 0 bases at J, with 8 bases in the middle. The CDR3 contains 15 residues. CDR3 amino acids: CASSLGGSSTDTQYF. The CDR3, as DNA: TGCGCCAGCAGCTTGGGAGGGAGTAGCACAGATACGCAGTATTTT. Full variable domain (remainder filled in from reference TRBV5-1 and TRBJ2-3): KAGVTQTPRYLIKTRGQQVTLSCSPISGHRSVSWYQQTPGQGLQFLFEYFSETQRNKGNFPGRFSGRQFSNSRSEMNVSTLELGDSALYLCASSLGGSSTDTQYFGPGTRLTVL.

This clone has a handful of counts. In DNA form, the CDR3 reads TGTGCCAGCAGCAGGGTAGATGAGCAGTTCTTC. This codes for CASSRVDEQFF. The chain combines TRBV28 with TRBJ2-1, with D possibly matching TRBD1 (5 bases). Per germline, CDR1 MDHEN and CDR2 SYDVKM. The CDR3 has 11 residues. V was pared by 6 bases and J by 8 bases, with 8 bases between.

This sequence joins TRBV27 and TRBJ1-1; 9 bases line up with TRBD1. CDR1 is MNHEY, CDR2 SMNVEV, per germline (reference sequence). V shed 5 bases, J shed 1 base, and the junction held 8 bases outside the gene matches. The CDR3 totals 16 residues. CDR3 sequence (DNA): TGTGCCAGCAGTGTTGGGACAGGGAGGACGAACACTGAAGCTTTCTTT. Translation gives CASSVGTGRTNTEAFF.

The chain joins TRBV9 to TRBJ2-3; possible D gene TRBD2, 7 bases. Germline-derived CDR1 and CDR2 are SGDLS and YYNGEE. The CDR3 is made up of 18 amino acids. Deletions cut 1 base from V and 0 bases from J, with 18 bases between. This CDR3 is CASSVQSKGGESTDTQYF. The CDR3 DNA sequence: TGTGCCAGCAGCGTACAATCTAAAGGGGGGGAAAGCACAGATACGCAGTATTTT.

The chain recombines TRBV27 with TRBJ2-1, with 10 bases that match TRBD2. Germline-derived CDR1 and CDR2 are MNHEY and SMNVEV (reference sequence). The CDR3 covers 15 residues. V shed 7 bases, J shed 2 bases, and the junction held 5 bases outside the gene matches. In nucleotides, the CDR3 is TGTGCCAGCACCGGACTAGCGGCCGCCTACAATGAGCAGTTCTTC. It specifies CASTGLAAAYNEQFF.

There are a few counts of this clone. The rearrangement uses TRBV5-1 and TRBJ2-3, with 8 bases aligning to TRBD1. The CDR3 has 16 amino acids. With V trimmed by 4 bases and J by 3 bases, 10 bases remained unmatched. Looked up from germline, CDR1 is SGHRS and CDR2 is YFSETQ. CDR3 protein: CASSIGTGGRTDTQYF. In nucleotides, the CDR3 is TGCGCCAGCAGCATCGGGACAGGCGGTAGGACAGATACGCAGTATTTT.

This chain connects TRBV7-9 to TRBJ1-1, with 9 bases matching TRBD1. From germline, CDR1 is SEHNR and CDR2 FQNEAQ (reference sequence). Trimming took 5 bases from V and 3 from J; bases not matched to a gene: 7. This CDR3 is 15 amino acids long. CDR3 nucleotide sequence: TGTGCCAGCAGCCGGGGACAGGGTGTGGACACTGAAGCTTTCTTT. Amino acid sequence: CASSRGQGVDTEAFF.

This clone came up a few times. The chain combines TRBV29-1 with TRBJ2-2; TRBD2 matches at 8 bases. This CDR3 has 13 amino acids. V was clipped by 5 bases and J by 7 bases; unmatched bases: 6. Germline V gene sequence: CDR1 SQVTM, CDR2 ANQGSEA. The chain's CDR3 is CSVWGLGVGELFF. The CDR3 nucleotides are TGCAGCGTTTGGGGACTAGGGGTCGGGGAGCTGTTTTTT.

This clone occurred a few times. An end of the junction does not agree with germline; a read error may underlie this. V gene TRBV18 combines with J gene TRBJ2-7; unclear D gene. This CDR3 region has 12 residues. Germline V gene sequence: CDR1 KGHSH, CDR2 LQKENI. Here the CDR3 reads CASSSFSHEQYF. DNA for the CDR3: TGTGCCAGCTCCTCCTTCTCCCACGAGCAGTACTTC.

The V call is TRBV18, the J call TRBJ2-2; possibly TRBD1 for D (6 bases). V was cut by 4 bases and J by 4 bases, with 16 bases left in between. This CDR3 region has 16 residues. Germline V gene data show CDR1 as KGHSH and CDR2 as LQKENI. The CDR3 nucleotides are TGTGCCAGCTCACATTCCGGGACACAGGCCACCGGGGAGCTGTTTTTT. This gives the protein CASSHSGTQATGELFF.

The CDR3: CASSRGSSNGYTF. DNA for the CDR3: TGTGCCAGCAGCCGAGGGTCATCGAATGGCTACACCTTC. This chain links TRBV7-9 with TRBJ1-2; D not certain. V was pared by 5 bases and J by 6 bases, with 13 bases between. CDR3 length: 13 amino acids. The V gene's germline CDR1 is SEHNR and CDR2 FQNEAQ (reference sequence).